One and the same sample provided the 30 T cell receptor beta chains below, sequenced in a study of read filtering for tumor transcriptome and immune sequencing. This library used roughly 430 ng RNA and molecular barcoded adaptors spanning alpha/delta and beta/gamma chains. One entry per CDR3 protein results from TCRdb running MiXCR on the reads. Here the sample spans over 50,000 distinct CDR3 sequences, nearly 20% being singletons. The sample taken for sequencing was a population of CD138-negative cells sorted from bone marrow. These receptors were taken from a donor aged 40 or over with multiple myeloma.

The table lists this clonotype with many counts. This chain links TRBV10-1 with TRBJ2-1; TRBD2 agrees at 10 bases. CDR1 and CDR2 (germline): WNHNN, SYGVQD (reference sequence). This CDR3 has 15 residues. The junction had 5 bases not matched to a gene; V was cut back by 3 bases and J by 6 bases. CDR3 sequence (DNA): TGCGCCAGCAGTGACGTGGCTAGCGGGGGCAATGAGCAGTTCTTC. This translates into CASSDVASGGNEQFF.

This clonotype was seen many times. This chain uses TRBV7-9 with TRBJ1-1; D not resolved. The CDR3 consists of 14 residues. Germline values: CDR1 SEHNR, CDR2 FQNEAQ (reference sequence). Trimming left V 5 bases short and J 1 base short, with 11 bases between. The CDR3 loop is CASSLGPANTEAFF. The CDR3 DNA reads as TGTGCCAGCAGCCTCGGGCCAGCGAACACTGAAGCTTTCTTT.

This clonotype showed up many times. The CDR3 sequence: CSADGLAGGNEQFF. In nucleotides, the CDR3 is TGCAGTGCTGATGGACTAGCGGGGGGCAATGAGCAGTTCTTC. The J gene is TRBJ2-1, the V gene TRBV20-1, with 14 bases fitting TRBD2. Germline lookup yields CDR1 DFQATT and CDR2 SNEGSKA (reference sequence). V was pared by 5 bases and J by 6 bases, with 3 bases of the junction left unmatched. This CDR3 contains 14 residues.

The sample holds many counts of this clonotype. The gene calls are TRBV6-5 and TRBJ2-3, with a possible D match to TRBD2 (7 bases). The CDR3 is made up of 16 amino acids. Germline loops: CDR1 MNHEY, CDR2 SVGAGI. V dropped 4 bases and J dropped 4 bases, with 18 bases sitting between them. The CDR3 is CASSFRGGGGSDTQYF. CDR3 coding DNA: TGTGCCAGCAGTTTTCGAGGGGGGGGAGGCTCAGATACGCAGTATTTT.

About this clonotype itself: A much more abundant neighbour one base away suggests this may be a read error. The chain employs TRBV7-9 and TRBJ2-3; D gene unclear. This CDR3 is 10 amino acids long. CDR1 is SEHNR, CDR2 FQNEAQ, per germline (reference sequence). Here the CDR3 DNA reads TGTGCCAGCAGCTTCGATACGCTGTATTTT. This gives the protein CASSFDTLYF. The full variable domain, in which reference TRBV7-9 and TRBJ2-3 provide the parts outside the CDR3, is DTGVSQNPRHKITKRGQNVTFRCDPISEHNRLYWYRQTLGQGPEFLTYFQNEAQLEKSRLLSDRFSAERPKGSFSTLEIQRTEQGDSAMYLCASSFDTLYFGPGTRLTVL.

The chain links TRBV7-3 to TRBJ2-2; 11 bases agree with TRBD2. Germline V gene data show CDR1 as SGHTA and CDR2 as FQGTGA. The CDR3 loop spans 17 amino acids. V lost 8 bases and J lost 5; bases outside the gene matches: 13. The CDR3, as DNA: TGTGCCAGCGGCTCTGAGCCGGGACTAGCGGAGACCGGGGAGCTGTTTTTT. The encoded protein is CASGSEPGLAETGELFF.

Concerning this clonotype: This may be a read error: a much more frequent sequence differs by one nucleotide. This CDR3 fails to terminate in the conserved phenylalanine or tryptophan, so it likely reflects a read error. V is TRBV30 and J is TRBJ2-6; 7 nucleotides agree with TRBD1. The CDR3 runs 18 residues. After removal of 1 base from V and 0 bases from J, the junction contained 9 bases not matched to a gene. Germline CDR1 and CDR2: GTSNPN and SVGIG (reference sequence). The CDR3 loop reads CAWSAKQGSLSGANVLTL. Written as DNA, the CDR3 is TGTGCCTGGAGTGCGAAACAGGGGTCCCTCTCTGGGGCCAACGTCCTGACTCTC.

With regard to this clonotype: Since a much larger clone is just one base distant, this may be a read error. J is TRBJ1-5 and V is TRBV19, with D hard to call. Germline V gives CDR1 LNHDA, CDR2 SQIVND (reference sequence). The CDR3 contains 14 residues. The chain's CDR3 is CASSIGGGNQPQRF. For the CDR3, the DNA is TGTGCCAGTAGTATAGGTGGAGGCAATCAGCCCCAGCGTTTT.

This clonotype was found a few times. This sequence joins TRBV5-1 and TRBJ2-1; 9 bases line up with TRBD2. The ends lost 2 bases at V and 2 bases at J; junction bases unmatched: 2. There are 15 residues in the CDR3. In germline, CDR1 is SGHRS, CDR2 YFSETQ. The CDR3 spells CASSFSGGTYNEQFF. CDR3 coding DNA: TGCGCCAGCAGCTTTAGCGGGGGCACCTACAATGAGCAGTTCTTC.

A few counts support this clonotype. The chain recombines TRBV29-1 with TRBJ2-7; TRBD2 aligns across 12 bases. The V segment lost 6 bases and the J segment 2 bases; nucleotides outside the gene matches: 2. This CDR3 comprises 13 residues. Germline CDR1 SQVTM, CDR2 ANQGSEA. CDR3 residues: CSVASGGAYEQYF. The CDR3 coding sequence is TGCAGCGTAGCTAGCGGGGGGGCCTACGAGCAGTACTTC.

The chain is built from TRBV5-1 and TRBJ1-5, with 11 bases identical to TRBD1. Germline values: CDR1 SGHRS, CDR2 YFSETQ. The CDR3 consists of 16 residues. The ends lost 3 bases at V and 2 bases at J; junction bases unmatched: 4. In DNA form, the CDR3 reads TGCGCCAGCAGCTGGGGGACAGGGGGAGGCAATCAGCCCCAGCATTTT. This encodes CASSWGTGGGNQPQHF.

This clonotype was recorded at least ten times. V is TRBV5-4 and J is TRBJ2-7, with 12 bases lining up with TRBD2. J was trimmed by 2 bases and V by 4 bases; bases with no gene match: 7. CDR3 size: 16 residues. Germline loops: CDR1 SGHNT, CDR2 YYREEE (reference sequence). The CDR3 spells CASSASGLAGTYEQYF. The CDR3 DNA sequence: TGTGCCAGCAGCGCTTCAGGACTAGCGGGAACCTACGAGCAGTACTTC.

The chain links TRBV11-3 to TRBJ2-5; the D is unclear. CDR3 length: 16 amino acids. V was trimmed by 4 bases and J by 2 bases, leaving 17 bases between them. Germline V gene data show CDR1 as SGHNT and CDR2 as YENEEA. The CDR3, as DNA: TGTGCCAGCAGCTCAACCCACAGAGCCAAGCAAGAGACCCAGTACTTC. This encodes CASSSTHRAKQETQYF. The full variable domain, its missing parts supplied by reference TRBV11-3 and TRBJ2-5, is EAGVVQSPRYKIIEKKQPVAFWCNPISGHNTLYWYLQNLGQGPELLIRYENEEAVDDSQLPKDRFSAERLKGVDSTLKIQPAELGDSAVYLCASSSTHRAKQETQYFGPGTRLLVL.

About this clonotype: The junction and the germline gene differ at one end; a read error may be behind it. The V call is TRBV12-3 or TRBV12-4, the J call TRBJ2-3; 10 nucleotides match TRBD1. The CDR3 sequence is 16 residues long. The CDR3 protein is CASSQPDLTGTGVVYF. The CDR3 bases are TGTGCTAGCAGCCAACCCGACCTAACCGGGACAGGGGTAGTGTATTTT.

For this clonotype: Since a much larger clone is just one base distant, this may be a read error. The V call is TRBV4-1, the J call TRBJ2-5; D may be TRBD2 (6 bases). The CDR3 has 13 amino acids. Germline assignment: CDR1 MGHRA and CDR2 YSYEKL. The CDR3, as DNA: TGCGCCGGCAGCCAGACTAGGTCAGAGACCCAGTACTTC. Translating it yields CAGSQTRSETQYF.

This sequence joins TRBV12-3 or TRBV12-4 and TRBJ2-3; D possibly corresponds to TRBD2 (6 bases). V was clipped by 8 bases and J by 4 bases, with 16 bases between them. The length of the CDR3 is 14 residues. The CDR3 DNA reads as TGTGCCAGCGCGAGAGGTAGCGGCGCAGATACGCAGTATTTT. This translates into CASARGSGADTQYF.

The chain has TRBV20-1 and TRBJ1-5; D gene unclear. This CDR3 is 14 amino acids long. V gave up 4 bases and J gave up 5 bases, with 15 bases separating them. The germline V gene has CDR1 DFQATT and CDR2 SNEGSKA (reference sequence). The CDR3 DNA is TGCAGTGCTAAACCGGGGAGACGTGATCAGCCCCAGCATTTT. Translation: CSAKPGRRDQPQHF.

This clonotype was seen ten or more times. The chain combines TRBV12-3 or TRBV12-4 with TRBJ1-4, with 9 bases aligning to TRBD1. The V and J ends lost 5 bases and 8 bases, in that order; junction bases with no gene match: 9. CDR3 length: 15 amino acids. The CDR3 DNA is TGTGCCAGCAGTGCAACGGACAGGGGATACGAAAAACTGTTTTTT. Translated, it gives CASSATDRGYEKLFF.

In this sample, this clonotype is medium-sized. The chain is built from TRBV2 and TRBJ2-1; TRBD2 matches 11 bases. The junction had 15 bases not matched to a gene; V was cut back by 6 bases and J by 5 bases. This CDR3 has 18 residues. Germline loops: CDR1 SNHLY, CDR2 FYNNEI. The CDR3 loop reads CASSDPVPSGGTNNEQFF. In nucleotides, the CDR3 is TGTGCCAGCAGCGACCCCGTGCCTAGCGGGGGGACAAACAATGAGCAGTTCTTC.

The table lists this clonotype with many counts. This chain uses TRBV2 with TRBJ2-7, with D perhaps matching TRBD2 (6 bases). V dropped 7 bases and J dropped 0 bases, with 13 bases sitting between them. The CDR3 has 14 residues. Per the germline V gene, CDR1 is SNHLY and CDR2 is FYNNEI. This CDR3 is CASTLGGSSYEQYF. Written as DNA, the CDR3 is TGTGCCAGCACTCTCGGGGGAAGCTCCTACGAGCAGTACTTC.

There are a few counts of this clonotype. This chain links TRBV5-4 with TRBJ2-3; weak D call: TRBD2 (6 bases). The germline V and J ends were trimmed by 6 bases and 8 bases, with 16 bases remaining between them. Germline V gene lookup returns CDR1 SGHNT and CDR2 YYREEE (reference sequence). The CDR3 loop spans 13 amino acids. CDR3 sequence reads: CASTGRDLATQYF. Written as DNA, the CDR3 is TGTGCCAGCACGGGCCGGGACTTGGCTACGCAGTATTTT.

For this clonotype: Being one base from a much bigger clone, this may be a read error. The chain combines TRBV30 with TRBJ1-1; TRBD1 matches 9 bases. The CDR3 runs to 14 residues. Per the germline V gene, CDR1 is GTSNPN and CDR2 is SVGIG (reference sequence). Unmatched junction bases numbered 11, after V lost 7 bases and J lost 5 bases. The CDR3, as DNA: TGTGCCTCGGCCTCCGGACAGGGGTGTACTGAAGCTTTCTTT. Translating it yields CASASGQGCTEAFF.

V usage is TRBV6-5 and J usage is TRBJ2-3; the match to TRBD2 covers 9 bases. Germline lookup yields CDR1 MNHEY and CDR2 SVGAGI. After removal of 7 bases from V and 8 bases from J, the junction contained 13 bases not matched to a gene. CDR3 length: 15 residues. CDR3 amino acids: CASTPAGGSRGTQYF. The CDR3 nucleotides are TGTGCCAGCACCCCTGCGGGGGGGAGCCGGGGTACGCAGTATTTT.

On this clonotype itself: Just one base apart from a much larger clone, this may be a read error. Because it lacks the conserved phenylalanine or tryptophan at the end, this CDR3 is likely a read error. The J gene is TRBJ2-1, the V gene TRBV24-1; the match to TRBD2 covers 13 bases. The germline V gene has CDR1 KGHDR and CDR2 SFDVKD. The CDR3 is 16 amino acids. Germline trimming cut 3 bases from V and 10 bases from J; bases unmatched to any gene: 8. CDR3 loop: CATSDPGRLAGGEQFI. The CDR3 DNA reads TGTGCCACCAGTGATCCGGGCCGACTAGCGGGAGGAGAGCAGTTCATC.

This clonotype was counted at least ten times. This sequence joins TRBV25-1 and TRBJ2-5, with D perhaps TRBD2 (5 bases). V was trimmed by 3 bases and J by 5 bases, leaving 13 bases between them. Germline loops: CDR1 MGHDK, CDR2 SYGVNS. The CDR3 is 14 amino acids. CDR3 DNA sequence: TGTGCCAGCAGTGAGGTCGGGGTTGGCGAGACCCAGTACTTC. It codes for CASSEVGVGETQYF.

This clonotype was seen at least ten times. V is TRBV4-1 and J is TRBJ2-5, with D possibly TRBD2 on 5 matching bases. Trimming took off 1 base at V and 9 bases at J, with 15 bases between the two ends. The CDR3 is 14 amino acids. Germline V gives CDR1 MGHRA, CDR2 YSYEKL. The CDR3: CASSQVRTSGAQYF. For the CDR3, the DNA is TGCGCCAGCAGCCAAGTGAGGACCTCCGGGGCCCAGTACTTC.

This clonotype was detected many times. The chain joins TRBV7-9 to TRBJ2-2, with 8 nucleotides matching TRBD2. Germline V gene sequence: CDR1 SEHNR, CDR2 FQNEAQ (reference sequence). The CDR3 totals 18 residues. J was trimmed by 4 bases and V by 3 bases; bases with no gene match: 13. The CDR3 reads CASSFATGLALLTGELFF. CDR3 DNA: TGTGCCAGCAGCTTCGCTACCGGACTAGCCTTACTCACCGGGGAGCTGTTTTTT.

Many counts were recorded for this clonotype. The rearrangement joins TRBV18 to TRBJ2-6; D not resolved. Germline values: CDR1 KGHSH, CDR2 LQKENI. This CDR3 region has 14 residues. V lost 8 bases and J lost 0, with 8 bases in between. The CDR3 here is CASHGNSGANVLTF. In DNA form, the CDR3 reads TGTGCCAGCCATGGCAACTCTGGGGCCAACGTCCTGACTTTC.

This clonotype was observed at least ten times. This chain joins TRBV19 and TRBJ2-3; 7 bases line up with TRBD2. Per the germline V gene, CDR1 is LNHDA and CDR2 is SQIVND (reference sequence). The CDR3 has 15 amino acids. Trimming at V came to 1 base and at J to 5 bases, leaving 6 bases not matched to a gene. CDR3 loop: CASSIGGRAGDTQYF. CDR3 in DNA: TGTGCCAGTAGTATAGGAGGGAGGGCCGGAGATACGCAGTATTTT.

The table lists this clonotype with many counts. The genes are TRBV28 and TRBJ2-3; no clear D. In germline, CDR1 is MDHEN, CDR2 SYDVKM. This CDR3 is built from 14 residues. The V gene lost 5 bases and the J gene lost 8 bases, with 17 bases spanning the gap. The CDR3 DNA sequence: TGTGCCAGCAGTCCGGACGTCAGCCCTGGTACGCAGTATTTT. It translates to CASSPDVSPGTQYF.